Listed below are T cell receptor beta chains from one sample, sequenced in a study of blood T cell repertoires in COVID-19. TCRdb's copy holds only in-frame clones and misses some; the assay was immunoSEQ multiplex PCR. The sample has 95,000 to 110,000 clones, around 85% seen once; the top ten hold roughly 3.3%. Source material: peripheral blood. These receptors originate from a woman of 80 years or more with active or convalescent COVID-19. The CDR3 runs from the conserved cysteine through the conserved F or W. D genes are given only for firm matches. Clone size is given for some rows only: seen once, a few or many times, or a class if the clone is expanded.

>TRBD2|once|TRBV30|TRBJ2-3
TGTGCCTGGAGTGTACGATTCGGGACTAGCGGGAGAGGTGATACGCAGTATTTT
CAWSVRFGTSGRGDTQYF
>NA|NA|TRBV30|TRBJ2-1
TGTGCCTGGACCCCGGACTGGAGCTCCTACAATGAGCAGTTCTTC
CAWTPDWSSYNEQFF
>TRBD1|NA|TRBV5-4|TRBJ2-4
TGTGCCAGCAGCTCGAAACAGGGGTCCCAAAAAAACATTCAGTACTTC
CASSSKQGSQKNIQYF
>TRBD1|NA|TRBV28|TRBJ2-7
TGTGCCAGCGTAAACCCAACGGGACAGGCTAACGAGCAGTACTTC
CASVNPTGQANEQYF
>NA|NA|TRBV28|TRBJ2-7
TGTGCCAGCAGCATAGCCTCCTACGAGCAGTACTTC
CASSIASYEQYF
>NA|NA|TRBV13|TRBJ2-6
TGTGCCAGCAGCTTCGGTCGTAACTCTGGGGCCAACGTCCTGACTTTC
CASSFGRNSGANVLTF
>TRBD1|NA|TRBV3-1/TRBV3-2|TRBJ1-1
TGTGCCAGCAGCCAGGGACAGGTGAACACTGAAGCTTTCTTT
CASSQGQVNTEAFF
>NA|once|TRBV19|TRBJ1-6
TGTGCCAGTAGTCTCCTTAATTCACCCCTCCACTTT
CASSLLNSPLHF
>TRBD1|NA|TRBV19|TRBJ1-1
TGTGCCAGTAGCCAACGACAGGGGTTACCTGAAGCTTTCTTT
CASSQRQGLPEAFF
>TRBD1|NA|TRBV20-1|TRBJ2-7
TGCAGTGCTAGTCTCAGGGGGTTCCTCTACGAGCAGTACTTC
CSASLRGFLYEQYF
>TRBD1|NA|TRBV7-2|TRBJ2-5
TGTGCCAGCAGCTTAGCGCGAGGACAGGGAGGAGAGACCCAGTACTTC
CASSLARGQGGETQYF
>TRBD2|NA|TRBV5-4|TRBJ2-2
TGTGCCAGCAGGGCGAGCGGGGGCCGCACCGGGGAGCTGTTTTTT
CASRASGGRTGELFF
>TRBD1|NA|TRBV27|TRBJ1-2
TGTGCCAGCAGTTTAAAAAGGGGGACAGGGCCAAACCTCTATGGCTACACCTTC
CASSLKRGTGPNLYGYTF
>NA|NA|TRBV4-1|TRBJ1-2
TGCGCCAGCAGCCAAGATCATACAGGGTTTGGCTACACCTTC
CASSQDHTGFGYTF
>NA|NA|TRBV12-3/TRBV12-4|TRBJ2-1
TGTGCCAGCAGTTTTGACAGGCCTATACAGTTCTTC
CASSFDRPIQFF
>NA|NA|TRBV3-1/TRBV3-2|TRBJ1-5
TGTGCCAGCAGCCAGGGGCTCAATCAGCCCCAGCATTTT
CASSQGLNQPQHF
>TRBD2|NA|TRBV5-6|TRBJ2-3
TGTGCCAGCAGCCAACCCAGCGGGAGAGGGGATACGCAGTATTTT
CASSQPSGRGDTQYF
>NA|once|TRBV7-3|TRBJ2-1
TGTGCCAGCAGCTTATTACCAGGGCGACGTTACAATGAGCAGTTCTTC
CASSLLPGRRYNEQFF
>TRBD2|NA|TRBV4-3|TRBJ2-5
TGCGCCAGCAGCCAAGCCAGCGGGAGTGGTGAGACCCAGTACTTC
CASSQASGSGETQYF
>TRBD1|NA|TRBV6-1|TRBJ2-7
TGTGCCAGCAGTGAAGCAACGACAGGGGTCGGGGAGCAGTACTTC
CASSEATTGVGEQYF
>TRBD2|NA|TRBV19|TRBJ2-3
TGTGCCAGTAGTACCCTCCTAGCGGGGGAGAAAGATACGCAGTATTTT
CASSTLLAGEKDTQYF
>NA|NA|TRBV6-5|TRBJ1-4
TGTGCCAGCAGTTACTCGGGGAGTGTAACTAATGAAAAACTGTTTTTT
CASSYSGSVTNEKLFF
>TRBD1|NA|TRBV5-1|TRBJ1-5
TGCGCCAGCAGCCCTGACAGGGGGCCGGGTCAGCCCCAGCATTTT
CASSPDRGPGQPQHF